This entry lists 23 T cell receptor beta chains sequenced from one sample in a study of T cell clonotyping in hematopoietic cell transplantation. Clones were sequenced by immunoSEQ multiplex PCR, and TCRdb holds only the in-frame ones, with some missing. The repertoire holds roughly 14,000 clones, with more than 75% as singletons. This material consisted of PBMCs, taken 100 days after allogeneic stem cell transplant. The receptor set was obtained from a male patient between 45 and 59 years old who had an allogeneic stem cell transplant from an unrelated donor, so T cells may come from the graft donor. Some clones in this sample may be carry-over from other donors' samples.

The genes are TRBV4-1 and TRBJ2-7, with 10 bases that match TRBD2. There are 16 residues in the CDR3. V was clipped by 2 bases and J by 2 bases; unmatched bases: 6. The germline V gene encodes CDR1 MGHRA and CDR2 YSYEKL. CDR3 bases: TGCGCCAGCAGCCAATTTCTAGCGGGAGCTGCCTACGAGCAGTACTTC. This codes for CASSQFLAGAAYEQYF.

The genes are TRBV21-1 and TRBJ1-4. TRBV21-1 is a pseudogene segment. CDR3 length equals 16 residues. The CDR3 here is CASSKEEGIKAEKLFF. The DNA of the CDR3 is TGTGCCAGCAGCAAAGAAGAAGGGATAAAGGCTGAAAAACTGTTTTTT.

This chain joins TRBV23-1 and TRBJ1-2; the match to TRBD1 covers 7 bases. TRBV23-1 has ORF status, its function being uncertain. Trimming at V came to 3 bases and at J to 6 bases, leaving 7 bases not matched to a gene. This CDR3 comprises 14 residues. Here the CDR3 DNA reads TGCGCCAGCAGTCATGCGGGACAGCACCATGGCTACACCTTC. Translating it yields CASSHAGQHHGYTF.

CDR3 in DNA: TGTGCCTGGAGTGTAATGGGACAGGGGGTCTCGGAGCAGTACTTC. Its protein product is CAWSVMGQGVSEQYF. The chain joins TRBV30 to TRBJ2-7; TRBD1 matches 11 bases. Germline V lookup: CDR1 GTSNPN, CDR2 SVGIG (reference sequence). The CDR3 totals 15 residues. The J segment lost 7 bases and the V segment lost 0 bases, leaving 8 bases of the junction unmatched. Based on the CDR3 plus reference TRBV30 and TRBJ2-7, the full variable domain is SQTIHQWPATLVQPVGSPLSLECTVEGTSNPNLYWYRQAAGRGLQLLFYSVGIGQISSEVPQNLSASRPQDRQFILSSKKLLLSDSGFYLCAWSVMGQGVSEQYFGPGTRLTVT.

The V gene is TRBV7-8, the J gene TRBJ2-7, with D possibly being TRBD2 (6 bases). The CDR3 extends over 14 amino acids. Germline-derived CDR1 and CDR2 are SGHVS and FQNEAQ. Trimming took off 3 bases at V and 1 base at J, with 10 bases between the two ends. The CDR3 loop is CASSFGEVSYEQYF. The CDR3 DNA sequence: TGTGCCAGCAGCTTTGGGGAGGTTTCCTACGAGCAGTACTTC.

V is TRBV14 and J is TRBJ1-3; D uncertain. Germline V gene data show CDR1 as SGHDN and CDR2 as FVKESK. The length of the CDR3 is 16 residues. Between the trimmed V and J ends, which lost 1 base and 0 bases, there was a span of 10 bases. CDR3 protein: CASSQAPLPSGNTIYF. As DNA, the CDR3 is TGTGCCAGCAGCCAAGCCCCCCTCCCCTCTGGAAACACCATATATTTT.

The CDR3: CASSSPGGPGELFF. Written as DNA, the CDR3 is TGTGCCAGCAGTTCCCCAGGCGGCCCCGGGGAGCTGTTTTTT. The chain uses TRBV28 and TRBJ2-2; unclear D gene. V lost 4 bases and J 6 bases, leaving 12 bases between the germline ends. Looked up from germline, CDR1 is MDHEN and CDR2 is SYDVKM. The CDR3 length is 14 residues. The full variable domain, rest sourced from reference TRBV28 and TRBJ2-2, is DVKVTQSSRYLVKRTGEKVFLECVQDMDHENMFWYRQDPGLGLRLIYFSYDVKMKEKGDIPEGYSVSREKKERFSLILESASTNQTSMYLCASSSPGGPGELFFGEGSRLTVL.

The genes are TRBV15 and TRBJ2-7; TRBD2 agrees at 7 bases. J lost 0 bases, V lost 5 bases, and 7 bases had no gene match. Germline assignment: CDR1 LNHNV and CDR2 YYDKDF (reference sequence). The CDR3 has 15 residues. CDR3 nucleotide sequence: TGTGCCACCAGCGGAACCGGGACTACCTCCTACGAGCAGTACTTC. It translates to CATSGTGTTSYEQYF.

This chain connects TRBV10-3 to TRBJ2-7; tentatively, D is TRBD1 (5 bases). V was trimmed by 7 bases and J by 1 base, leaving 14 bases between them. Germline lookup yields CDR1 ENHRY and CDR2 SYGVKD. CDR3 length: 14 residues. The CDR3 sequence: CAITPGRDSYEQYF. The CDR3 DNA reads TGTGCCATCACTCCCGGCAGGGATTCCTACGAGCAGTACTTC.

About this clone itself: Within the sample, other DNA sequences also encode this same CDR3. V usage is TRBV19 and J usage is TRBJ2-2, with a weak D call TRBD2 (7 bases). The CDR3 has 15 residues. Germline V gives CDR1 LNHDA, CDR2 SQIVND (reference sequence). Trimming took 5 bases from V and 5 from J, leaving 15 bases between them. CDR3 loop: CASSGGAVRTGELFF. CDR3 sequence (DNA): TGTGCCAGTAGTGGGGGGGCAGTACGGACCGGGGAGCTGTTTTTT.

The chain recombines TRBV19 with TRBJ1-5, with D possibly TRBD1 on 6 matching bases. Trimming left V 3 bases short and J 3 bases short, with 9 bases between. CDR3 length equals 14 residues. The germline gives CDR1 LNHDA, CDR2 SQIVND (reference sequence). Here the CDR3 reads CASSMRDTNQPQHF. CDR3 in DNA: TGTGCCAGTAGTATGAGGGACACCAATCAGCCCCAGCATTTT. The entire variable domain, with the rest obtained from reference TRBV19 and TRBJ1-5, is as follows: DGGITQSPKYLFRKEGQNVTLSCEQNLNHDAMYWYRQDPGQGLRLIYYSQIVNDFQKGDIAEGYSVSREKKESFPLTVTSAQKNPTAFYLCASSMRDTNQPQHFGDGTRLSIL.

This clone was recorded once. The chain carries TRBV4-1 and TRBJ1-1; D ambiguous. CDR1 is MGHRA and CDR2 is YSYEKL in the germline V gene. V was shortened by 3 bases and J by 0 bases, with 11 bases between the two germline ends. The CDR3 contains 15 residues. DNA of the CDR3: TGCGCCAGCAGCCATGCTGGACGGATGAACACTGAAGCTTTCTTT. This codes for CASSHAGRMNTEAFF.

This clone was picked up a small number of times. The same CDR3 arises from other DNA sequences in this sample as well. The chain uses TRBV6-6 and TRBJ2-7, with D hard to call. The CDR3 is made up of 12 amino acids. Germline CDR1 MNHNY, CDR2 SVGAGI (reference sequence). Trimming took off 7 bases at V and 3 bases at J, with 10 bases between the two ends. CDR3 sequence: CASTLDGYEQYF. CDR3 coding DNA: TGTGCCAGCACCCTGGACGGCTACGAGCAGTACTTC.

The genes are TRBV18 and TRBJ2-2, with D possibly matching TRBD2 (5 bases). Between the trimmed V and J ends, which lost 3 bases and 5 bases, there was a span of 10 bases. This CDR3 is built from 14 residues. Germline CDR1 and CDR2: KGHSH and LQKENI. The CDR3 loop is CASSPRTGTGELFF. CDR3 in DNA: TGTGCCAGCTCACCTCGGACTGGGACCGGGGAGCTGTTTTTT.

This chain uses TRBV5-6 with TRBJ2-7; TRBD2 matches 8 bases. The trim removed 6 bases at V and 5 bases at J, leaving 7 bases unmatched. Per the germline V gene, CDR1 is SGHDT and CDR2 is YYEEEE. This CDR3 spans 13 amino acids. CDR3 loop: CASTAGVKNEQYF. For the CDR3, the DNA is TGTGCCAGCACAGCGGGAGTGAAAAACGAGCAGTACTTC.

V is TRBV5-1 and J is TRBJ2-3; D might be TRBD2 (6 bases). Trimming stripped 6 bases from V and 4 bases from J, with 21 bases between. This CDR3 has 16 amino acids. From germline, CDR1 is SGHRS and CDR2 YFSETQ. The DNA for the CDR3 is TGCGCCAGCACCCCTCCGGATAGCGGATTTGCAGATACGCAGTATTTT. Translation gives CASTPPDSGFADTQYF.

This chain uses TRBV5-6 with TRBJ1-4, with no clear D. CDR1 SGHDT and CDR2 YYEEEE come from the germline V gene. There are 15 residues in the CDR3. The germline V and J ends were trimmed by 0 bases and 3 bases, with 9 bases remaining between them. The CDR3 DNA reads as TGTGCCAGCAGCTTGGTGGGGTCGGCTAATGAAAAACTGTTTTTT. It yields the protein CASSLVGSANEKLFF. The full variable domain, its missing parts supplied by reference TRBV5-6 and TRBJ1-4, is DAGVTQSPTHLIKTRGQQVTLRCSPKSGHDTVSWYQQALGQGPQFIFQYYEEEERQRGNFPDRFSGHQFPNYSSELNVNALLLGDSALYLCASSLVGSANEKLFFGSGTQLSVL.

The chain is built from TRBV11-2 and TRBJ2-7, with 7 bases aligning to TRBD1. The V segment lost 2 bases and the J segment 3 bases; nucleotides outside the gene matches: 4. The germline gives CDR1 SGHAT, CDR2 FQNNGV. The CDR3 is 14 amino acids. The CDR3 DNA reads TGTGCCAGCAGCTTACCGGGACAGAGCTACGAGCAGTACTTC. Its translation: CASSLPGQSYEQYF.

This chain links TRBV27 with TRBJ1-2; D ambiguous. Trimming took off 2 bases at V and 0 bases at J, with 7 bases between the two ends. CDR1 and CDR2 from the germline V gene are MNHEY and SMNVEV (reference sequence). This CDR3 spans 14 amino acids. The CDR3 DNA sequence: TGTGCCAGCAGTTTAGGGTACGCTAACTATGGCTACACCTTC. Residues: CASSLGYANYGYTF.

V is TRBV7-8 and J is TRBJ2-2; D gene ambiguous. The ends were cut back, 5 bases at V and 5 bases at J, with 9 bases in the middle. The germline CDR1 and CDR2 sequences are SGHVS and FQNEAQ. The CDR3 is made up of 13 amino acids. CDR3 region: CASSDGWTGELFF. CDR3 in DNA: TGTGCCAGCAGCGACGGTTGGACCGGGGAGCTGTTTTTT.

The CDR3 here is CASSSQGKDTDTQYF. DNA of the CDR3: TGTGCCAGCAGCAGTCAGGGGAAGGACACAGATACGCAGTATTTT. The chain couples TRBV5-5 to TRBJ2-3; a possible D gene is TRBD1 (6 bases). The V gene's germline CDR1 is SGHKS and CDR2 YYEKEE (reference sequence). V lost 4 bases and J lost 2, with 14 bases in between. CDR3 length: 15 amino acids.

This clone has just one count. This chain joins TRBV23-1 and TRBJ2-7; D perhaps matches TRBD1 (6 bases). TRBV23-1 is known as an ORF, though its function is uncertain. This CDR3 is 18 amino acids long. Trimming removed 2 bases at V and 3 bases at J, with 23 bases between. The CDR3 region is CASSQPRGSLRHFYEQYF. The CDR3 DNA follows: TGCGCCAGCAGTCAACCTAGGGGGTCACTTCGACACTTCTACGAGCAGTACTTC.

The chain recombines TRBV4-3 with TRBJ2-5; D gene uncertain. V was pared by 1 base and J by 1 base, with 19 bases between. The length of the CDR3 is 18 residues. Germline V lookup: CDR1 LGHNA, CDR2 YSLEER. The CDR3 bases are TGCGCCAGCAGCCAAGTGTATGTGGCAGGTTACTTCCAAGAGACCCAGTACTTC. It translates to CASSQVYVAGYFQETQYF.